Listed below are T cell receptor beta chains from one sample, sequenced in a study of blood T cell repertoires in COVID-19. TCRdb's copy holds only in-frame clones and misses some; the assay was immunoSEQ multiplex PCR. The data hold about 360,000 clones, with around 88% observed a single time. Sequenced sample: peripheral blood. All receptors derive from a woman between 55 and 75 years old with COVID-19, enrolled during active disease. The CDR3 runs from the conserved cysteine through the conserved F or W. D genes are given only for firm matches. Clone size appears in some rows only: once, few, many, or a class for an expanded clone.

V	size	D	J	DNA	CDR3
TRBV4-1	.	.	TRBJ2-1	TGCGCCAGCAGCCAGAGCTACAATGAGCAGTTCTTC	CASSQSYNEQFF
TRBV10-1	.	TRBD2	TRBJ2-1	TGCGCCAGCAGTGAGTCTCTAGCGGGGGGCTATGAGCAGTTCTTC	CASSESLAGGYEQFF
TRBV28	.	.	TRBJ2-2	TGTGCCAGCAGTTTAAGCCCCGACAGCGGGGAGCTGTTTTTT	CASSLSPDSGELFF
TRBV6-5	.	TRBD2	TRBJ2-2	TGTGCCAGCAGTACCGGACTAGCGCCCGGGGAGCTGTTTTTT	CASSTGLAPGELFF
TRBV6-2/TRBV6-3	few	.	TRBJ1-1	TGTGCCAGCAGTTACCCCGACGGGGGGCACGCTGAAGCTTTCTTT	CASSYPDGGHAEAFF
TRBV13	.	.	TRBJ1-1	TGTGCCAGCAGTTCGGGACTAAACACTGAAGCTTTCTTT	CASSSGLNTEAFF
TRBV5-1	.	TRBD2	TRBJ2-1	TGCGCCAGCAGCCGACTAGCGGGGGGAGGTAATGAGCAGTTCTTC	CASSRLAGGGNEQFF
TRBV27	.	.	TRBJ1-4	TGTGCCAGCAGTTTATTTTCCCCTAGGATTGCAACTAATGAAAAACTGTTTTTT	CASSLFSPRIATNEKLFF
TRBV7-2	.	.	TRBJ1-6	TGTGCCAGCAGCTACTACCCCCAGAGCTCCTATAATTCACCCCTCCACTTT	CASSYYPQSSYNSPLHF
TRBV19	.	.	TRBJ1-2	TGTGCCAGTTTGCAGCACGACCTGGGGCGCTATGGCTACACCTTC	CASLQHDLGRYGYTF
TRBV11-2	.	TRBD1	TRBJ1-3	TGTGCCAGCAGCTTAGCCCCGACAGGGTACGGAAACACCATATATTTT	CASSLAPTGYGNTIYF
TRBV4-1	.	TRBD1	TRBJ1-2	TGCGCCAGCAGCCAAGATACCGCAGGGGGCAACTATGGCTACACCTTC	CASSQDTAGGNYGYTF
TRBV4-3	.	TRBD1	TRBJ2-1	TGCGCCAGCAGCCAGGCACCTCGGGACAGTAACAATGAGCAGTTCTTC	CASSQAPRDSNNEQFF
TRBV18	once	.	TRBJ1-2	TGTGCCAGCTCCCAAAACCTCGGGTTCCTTCACTATGGCTACACCTTC	CASSQNLGFLHYGYTF
TRBV6-6	.	TRBD1	TRBJ2-7	TGTGCCAGCAGCAACACCGGGACAGGGGTTTACGAGCAGTACTTC	CASSNTGTGVYEQYF
TRBV9	.	TRBD1	TRBJ1-4	TGTGCCAGCAGCGAGGGACAGCCCGCGGGCGAAAAACTGTTTTTT	CASSEGQPAGEKLFF
TRBV5-1	.	TRBD1	TRBJ1-2	TGCGCCAGCAGCCGCACCAGACAGGGAAACTATGGCTACACCTTC	CASSRTRQGNYGYTF
TRBV12-3/TRBV12-4	.	.	TRBJ2-1	TGTGCCAGCAGTTTCGGGGTCTATGAGCAGTTCTTC	CASSFGVYEQFF
TRBV2	.	TRBD1	TRBJ1-2	TGTGCCAGCAGGACAGGGTGGGACTACACCTTC	CASRTGWDYTF
TRBV6-1	once	TRBD1	TRBJ1-6	TGTGCCAGCAGTGCCCCCGGGACAGGGGGCTTTCGTAATTCACCCCTCCACTTT	CASSAPGTGGFRNSPLHF
TRBV7-8	.	TRBD1	TRBJ2-7	TGTGCCAGCAGCTTAGGAAACAGGGGGATAGAGCAGTACTTC	CASSLGNRGIEQYF
TRBV10-3	.	TRBD1	TRBJ1-3	TGTGCCATCAGTGACGGCAGGGGGCTCCGTGGAAACACCATATATTTT	CAISDGRGLRGNTIYF
TRBV19	.	TRBD1	TRBJ2-7	TGTGCCAGTAGTATAGCGGGACAGGGGAATGAGCAGTACTTC	CASSIAGQGNEQYF
TRBV7-6	.	.	TRBJ2-3	TGTGCCAGCAGCCCGAGTGGAGGACTCTCGGGTACGCAGTATTTT	CASSPSGGLSGTQYF
TRBV6-4	.	TRBD2	TRBJ2-1	TGTGCCAGCAGTGAAGGGTGGCTAGCGGGGTCTAGCTCCTACAATGAGCAGTTCTTC	CASSEGWLAGSSSYNEQFF
TRBV4-1	.	TRBD2	TRBJ2-2	TGCGCCAGCAGCCAGAGCGGGGGCCAGAACACCGGGGAGCTGTTTTTT	CASSQSGGQNTGELFF
TRBV7-8	.	.	TRBJ1-1	TGTGCCAGTCGGACAGTGGGAACTGAAGCTTTCTTT	CASRTVGTEAFF
TRBV6-5	once	.	TRBJ1-6	TGTGCCAGCAGGGGTGAGCAGGGGACGAATTCACCCCTCCACTTT	CASRGEQGTNSPLHF
TRBV6-5	.	TRBD2	TRBJ2-5	TGTGCCAGCAGGCTAGCGGGGGGGCCCGCAGAGACCCAGTACTTC	CASRLAGGPAETQYF
TRBV6-1	.	.	TRBJ2-5	TGTGCCAGCAGTGAAGCGGGGACTGTAAAAGAGACCCAGTACTTC	CASSEAGTVKETQYF
TRBV19	.	.	TRBJ2-6	TGTGCCAGTAACCCCAGGGTAGCTGGGGCCAACGTCCTGACTTTC	CASNPRVAGANVLTF
TRBV4-1	.	.	TRBJ1-4	TGCGCCAGCAACCGGGGTCCTTCCGGTAATGAAAAACTGTTTTTT	CASNRGPSGNEKLFF
TRBV29-1	.	.	TRBJ1-2	TGCAGCGTAGCAACCACCACTAACTATGGCTACACCTTC	CSVATTTNYGYTF
TRBV27	.	TRBD1	TRBJ1-4	TGTGCCAGCAGCATCGGGACAGGGAGTGAAAAACTGTTTTTT	CASSIGTGSEKLFF
TRBV10-1	few	.	TRBJ2-2	TGCGCCAGCAGTGCCAGGCCCAGGACCGGGGAGCTGTTTTTT	CASSARPRTGELFF
TRBV6-5	.	TRBD2	TRBJ2-2	TGTGCCAGCAGCGCACTAGCGGATAGCACCGGGGAGCTGTTTTTT	CASSALADSTGELFF
TRBV2	few	TRBD1	TRBJ1-6	TGTGCCAGCAGTGCGGGGACAGAGGATTCACCCCTCCACTTT	CASSAGTEDSPLHF
TRBV9	.	.	TRBJ1-2	TGTGCCAGCAGCGTAAACGGCAGACTCTATGGCTACACCTTC	CASSVNGRLYGYTF
TRBV18	.	.	TRBJ1-5	TGTGCCAGCTCACCAGACACTCATCAGCCCCAGCATTTT	CASSPDTHQPQHF
TRBV25-1	.	.	TRBJ2-6	TGTGCCACCCTCATTTCCCACAGGACTGGGGCCAACGTCCTGACTTTC	CATLISHRTGANVLTF
TRBV4-2	.	TRBD2	TRBJ2-5	TGTGCCAGCAGCGATGGACTAGCGGGGGTGATACAAGAGACCCAGTACTTC	CASSDGLAGVIQETQYF
TRBV13	.	TRBD1	TRBJ1-1	TGTGCCAGCAGCTTAGAACAGGGGGCTACTGAAGCTTTCTTT	CASSLEQGATEAFF
TRBV5-1	.	.	TRBJ1-1	TGCGCCAGCAGAATCCAGGGAGGGACTGAAGCTTTCTTT	CASRIQGGTEAFF
TRBV9	.	.	TRBJ1-2	TGTGCCAGCAGCGTAGCTGTCAGGGAGGGCTATGGCTACACCTTC	CASSVAVREGYGYTF
TRBV21-1	.	.	TRBJ2-7	TGTGCCAGCAGCAAAGCTAGCAGAAGCTACGAGCAGTACTTC	CASSKASRSYEQYF
TRBV18	once	TRBD2	TRBJ2-2	TGTGCCAGCTCACCATTGGTACTAGCGAGCAACACCGGGGAGCTGTTTTTT	CASSPLVLASNTGELFF
TRBV4-3	.	TRBD1	TRBJ1-3	TGCGCCAGCAGCCCATCTAAGACAGGGTTCTCTGGAAACACCATATATTTT	CASSPSKTGFSGNTIYF
TRBV3-1/TRBV3-2	once	.	TRBJ2-5	TGTGCCAGCAGCCAACCTACCAGGGGTTACCAAGAGACCCAGTACTTC	CASSQPTRGYQETQYF
TRBV30	.	.	TRBJ1-5	TGTGCCTGGAGCGCCGGGGGGCGGGGGACGGAACATTTT	CAWSAGGRGTEHF
TRBV5-4	.	.	TRBJ1-1	TGTGCCAGCAGTTTGATACAGGATTCCACTGAAGCTTTCTTT	CASSLIQDSTEAFF
TRBV11-3	few	.	TRBJ1-1	TGTGCCAGCAGCTTATCCTCGGCAGGGTCTGAAGCTTTCTTT	CASSLSSAGSEAFF
TRBV11-2	.	TRBD2	TRBJ2-5	TGTGCCAGCAGCTTTGAGGGACTAGCGGGGGGTTGGGAGACCCAGTACTTC	CASSFEGLAGGWETQYF
TRBV12-3/TRBV12-4	.	TRBD1	TRBJ2-1	TGTGCCAGCAGCCGGGACAGGGTGGGTGAGCAGTTCTTC	CASSRDRVGEQFF
TRBV20-1	.	.	TRBJ1-1	TGCAGTGTACAGGCGAACACTGAAGCTTTCTTT	CSVQANTEAFF
TRBV3-1/TRBV3-2	.	.	TRBJ1-1	TGTGCCAGCAGCCAACCCGAGGGTATTACTGAAGCTTTCTTT	CASSQPEGITEAFF
TRBV2	.	.	TRBJ1-4	TGTGCCAGCGATGGCCCCCCTGGACAGCTTAATGAAAAACTGTTTTTT	CASDGPPGQLNEKLFF
TRBV6-5	once	.	TRBJ1-3	TGTGCCAGCAGCCCCGGGGGGGCAGGTGGAAACACCATATATTTT	CASSPGGAGGNTIYF
TRBV5-6	.	.	TRBJ2-7	TGTGCCAGCAGCCCCAGGCAGATCTACGAGCAGTACTTC	CASSPRQIYEQYF
TRBV5-1	.	TRBD1	TRBJ2-2	TGCGCCAGCAGCCCCTATGGGACAGGGGGTACCGGGGAGCTGTTTTTT	CASSPYGTGGTGELFF